The text below deals with one TCR beta chain. A much larger clone lies a single base off, so this may be a read error. The CDR3 does not close with the conserved phenylalanine or tryptophan, likely indicating a read error. This specimen comes from a study of T cells in Graves' hyperthyroidism and ophthalmopathy. Exclusion of patients followed from uncontrolled infection, other autoimmune disease, pregnancy or lactation. Ahead of any ophthalmopathy symptoms, the blood sample was obtained at the first diagnosis of hyperthyroidism. The germline gives CDR1 KGHDR, CDR2 SFDVKD. This CDR3 comprises 15 residues. J was trimmed by 4 bases and V by 4 bases; bases with no gene match: 6. TCR beta CDR3 regions were amplified from RNA transcripts. First-round RT-PCR targeting the TCR CDR3 was performed with the HTBI primer set. TCRdb re-called the multiplex PCR reads through MiXCR, storing one row per CDR3 protein. In the table there are around 380,000 distinct CDR3 sequences, approximately 15% of which are singletons.

The origin of this receptor is a young man with Graves' hyperthyroidism that later progressed to Graves' ophthalmopathy. The sequenced sample consisted of blood. The gene calls are TRBV24-1 and TRBJ2-5, with 9 bases aligning to TRBD1. The CDR3 DNA sequence: TGTGCCACCAGTGAACCGACAGGGGGACGAGAGACCCAGTACTCC. Translated, it gives CATSEPTGGRETQYS.